The clone carrying this TCR beta chain was observed at least ten times. Its antigen is undetermined. This sample stems from a study of T cells in Graves' hyperthyroidism and ophthalmopathy. RNA transcripts yielded amplified TCR beta CDR3 regions. The TCR CDR3 was amplified in a first-round RT-PCR using the HTBI primer set. MiXCR was run by TCRdb on the multiplex PCR reads, yielding one entry per CDR3 protein. The sample has 300,000 to 400,000 distinct CDR3 sequences, approximately 15% seen once. Newly diagnosed hyperthyroidism patients aged 18 to 65 years had disease lasting under 2 months. Exclusion of a patient resulted from uncontrolled infection, other autoimmune disease, pregnancy or lactation. Overall study findings and caveats: Clonotypes that were expanded in thyroid above 0.001 mostly appeared in blood too. Ophthalmopathy was told apart from stable hyperthyroidism by a 13 V-J model.

The clonotype was recovered from an older woman with Graves' hyperthyroidism. Material: blood.

This CDR3 is CASSSNAGTDVTTRGYTF. As DNA, the CDR3 is TGTGCCAGCAGTTCCAATGCCGGGACAGACGTAACGACTCGGGGCTACACCTTC. The gene calls are TRBV28 and TRBJ1-2; 7 nucleotides line up with TRBD1. CDR1 and CDR2 (germline): MDHEN, SYDVKM. The ends lost 4 bases at V and 8 bases at J; junction bases unmatched: 22. The CDR3 is 18 amino acids.